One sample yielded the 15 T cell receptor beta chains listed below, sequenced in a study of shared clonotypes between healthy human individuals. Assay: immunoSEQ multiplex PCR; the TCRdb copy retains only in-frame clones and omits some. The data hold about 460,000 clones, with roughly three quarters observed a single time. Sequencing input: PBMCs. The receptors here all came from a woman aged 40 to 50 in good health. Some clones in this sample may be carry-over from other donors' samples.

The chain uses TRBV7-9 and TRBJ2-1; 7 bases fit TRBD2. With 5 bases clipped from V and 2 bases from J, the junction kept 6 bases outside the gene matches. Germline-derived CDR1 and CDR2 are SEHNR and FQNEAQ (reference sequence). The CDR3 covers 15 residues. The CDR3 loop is CASSPQRDPYNEQFF. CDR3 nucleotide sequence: TGTGCCAGCAGCCCCCAGCGGGACCCCTACAATGAGCAGTTCTTC.

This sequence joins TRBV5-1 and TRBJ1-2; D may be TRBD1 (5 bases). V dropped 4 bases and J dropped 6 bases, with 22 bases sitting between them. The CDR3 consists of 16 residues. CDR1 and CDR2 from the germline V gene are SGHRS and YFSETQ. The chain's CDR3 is CASSILQMAQGDGYTF. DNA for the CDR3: TGCGCCAGCAGCATTTTACAGATGGCCCAGGGCGATGGCTACACCTTC.

The CDR3 here is CASSFERGTEAFF. The CDR3 DNA reads as TGTGCCAGCAGCTTCGAAAGGGGCACTGAAGCTTTCTTT. This sequence joins TRBV7-2 and TRBJ1-1, with TRBD1 as a possible D gene (5 bases). The CDR3 covers 13 residues. Trimming stripped 3 bases from V and 4 bases from J, with 9 bases between. Germline CDR1 and CDR2: SGHTA and FQGNSA. Variable domain in full (rest from reference TRBV7-2 and TRBJ1-1): GAGVSQSPSNKVTEKGKDVELRCDPISGHTALYWYRQSLGQGLEFLIYFQGNSAPDKSGLPSDRFSAERTGGSVSTLTIQRTQQEDSAVYLCASSFERGTEAFFGQGTRLTVV.

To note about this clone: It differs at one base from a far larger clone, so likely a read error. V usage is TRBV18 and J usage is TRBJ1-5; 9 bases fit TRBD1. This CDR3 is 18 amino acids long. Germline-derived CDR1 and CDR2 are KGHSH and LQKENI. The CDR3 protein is CASSPTPGTGNSDQPQHF. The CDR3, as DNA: TGTGCCAGCTCACCGACTCCCGGGACAGGGAATAGCGATCAGCCCCAGCATTTT.

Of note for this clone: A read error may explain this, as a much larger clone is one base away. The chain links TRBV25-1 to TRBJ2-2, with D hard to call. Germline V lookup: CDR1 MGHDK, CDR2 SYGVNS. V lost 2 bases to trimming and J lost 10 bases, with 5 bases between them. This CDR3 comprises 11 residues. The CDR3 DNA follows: TGTGCCAGCAGTGAAGTAGAGGAGCTGTTTTTT. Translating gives CASSEVEELFF. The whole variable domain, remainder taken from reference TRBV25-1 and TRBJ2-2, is EADIYQTPRYLVIGTGKKITLECSQTMGHDKMYWYQQDPGMELHLIHYSYGVNSTEKGDLSSESTVSRIRTEHFPLTLESARPSHTSQYLCASSEVEELFFGEGSRLTVL.

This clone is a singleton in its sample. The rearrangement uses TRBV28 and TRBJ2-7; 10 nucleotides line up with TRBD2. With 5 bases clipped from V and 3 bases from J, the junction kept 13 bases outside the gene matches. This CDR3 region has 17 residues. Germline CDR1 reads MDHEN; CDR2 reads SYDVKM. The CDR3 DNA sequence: TGTGCCAGCAGTCCCTTAGCGGGAGGCGACCTAGTCTACGAGCAGTACTTC. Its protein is CASSPLAGGDLVYEQYF.

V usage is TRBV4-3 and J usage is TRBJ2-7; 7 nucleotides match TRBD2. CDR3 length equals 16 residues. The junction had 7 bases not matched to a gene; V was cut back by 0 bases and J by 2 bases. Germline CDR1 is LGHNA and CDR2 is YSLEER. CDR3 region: CASSQDWGSGTYEQYF. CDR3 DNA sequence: TGCGCCAGCAGCCAAGATTGGGGCAGCGGGACCTACGAGCAGTACTTC.

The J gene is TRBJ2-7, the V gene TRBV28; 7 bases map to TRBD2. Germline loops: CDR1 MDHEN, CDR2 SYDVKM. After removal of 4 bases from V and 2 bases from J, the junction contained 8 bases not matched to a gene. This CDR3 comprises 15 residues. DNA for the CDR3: TGTGCCAGCAGTTCCCCAACTAGCGCCGCCTACGAGCAGTACTTC. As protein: CASSSPTSAAYEQYF.

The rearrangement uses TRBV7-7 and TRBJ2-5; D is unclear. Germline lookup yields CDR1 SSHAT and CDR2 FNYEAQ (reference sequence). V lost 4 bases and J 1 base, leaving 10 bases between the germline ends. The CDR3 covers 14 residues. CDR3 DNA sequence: TGTGCCAGCAGCTCATCTTTCTCCCAAGAGACCCAGTACTTC. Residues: CASSSSFSQETQYF. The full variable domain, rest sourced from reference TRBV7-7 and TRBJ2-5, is GAGVSQSPRYKVTKRGQDVTLRCDPISSHATLYWYQQALGQGPEFLTYFNYEAQPDKSGLPSDRFSAERPEGSISTLTIQRTEQRDSAMYRCASSSSFSQETQYFGPGTRLLVL.

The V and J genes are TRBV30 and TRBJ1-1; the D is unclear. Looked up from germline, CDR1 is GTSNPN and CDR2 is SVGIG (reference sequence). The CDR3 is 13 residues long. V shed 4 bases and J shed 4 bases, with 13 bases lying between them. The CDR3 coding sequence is TGTGCCTGGATCTCGGTGGAGGTCACTGAAGCTTTCTTT. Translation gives CAWISVEVTEAFF.

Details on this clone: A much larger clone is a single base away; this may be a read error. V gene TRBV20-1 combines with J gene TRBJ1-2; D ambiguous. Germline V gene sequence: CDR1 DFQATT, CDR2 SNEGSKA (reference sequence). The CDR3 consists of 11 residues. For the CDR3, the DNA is TGCAGTGCTACCACGGGGTATGGCTGCACCTTC. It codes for CSATTGYGCTF.

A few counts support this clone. The CDR3 DNA reads TGTGCCAGCTCGTCAGGAGCAGATACGCAGTATTTT. Translated, it gives CASSSGADTQYF. The V and J genes are TRBV18 and TRBJ2-3; D remains ambiguous. The CDR3 length is 12 residues. Germline loops: CDR1 KGHSH, CDR2 LQKENI. Between the trimmed V and J ends, which lost 6 bases and 4 bases, there was a span of 8 bases.

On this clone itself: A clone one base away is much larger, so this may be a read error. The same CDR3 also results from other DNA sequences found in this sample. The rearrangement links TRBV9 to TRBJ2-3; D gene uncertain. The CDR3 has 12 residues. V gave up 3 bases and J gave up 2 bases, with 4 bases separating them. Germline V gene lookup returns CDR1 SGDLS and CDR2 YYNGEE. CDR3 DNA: TGTGCCAGCAGCGCTTACACAGATACGCAGTATTTT. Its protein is CASSAYTDTQYF.

The CDR3 reads CASKLAGGPSSYEQYF. The CDR3 nucleotides are TGTGCCAGCAAGCTAGCGGGAGGACCAAGCTCCTACGAGCAGTACTTC. This chain connects TRBV27 to TRBJ2-5, with 11 bases aligning to TRBD2. Near its end, the DNA agrees better with TRBJ2-7, so the J call may be wrong. This CDR3 region has 16 residues. Germline CDR1 and CDR2: MNHEY and SMNVEV (reference sequence).

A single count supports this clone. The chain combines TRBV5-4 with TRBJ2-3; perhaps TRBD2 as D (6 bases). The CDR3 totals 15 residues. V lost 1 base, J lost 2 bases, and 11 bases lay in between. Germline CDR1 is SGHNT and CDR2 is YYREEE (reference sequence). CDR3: CASSLLLADTDTQYF. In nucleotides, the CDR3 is TGTGCCAGCAGCTTGTTACTAGCTGACACAGATACGCAGTATTTT. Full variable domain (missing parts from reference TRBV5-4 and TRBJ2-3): ETGVTQSPTHLIKTRGQQVTLRCSSQSGHNTVSWYQQALGQGPQFIFQYYREEENGRGNFPPRFSGLQFPNYSSELNVNALELDDSALYLCASSLLLADTDTQYFGPGTRLTVL.